Following are 8 T cell receptor beta chains from one sample sequenced in a study of STAT3 mutations in large granular lymphocyte leukemia. Study conclusions and caveats: Every T-cell large granular lymphocyte leukemia patient had at least one immunodominant TCR beta clonotype.

Antigen specificity for these receptors is unknown. The protocol was immunoSEQ multiplex PCR, while the TCRdb copy is restricted to in-frame clones and leaves out a portion. The sample holds around 13,000 clones, approximately 84% seen once. The sequenced sample was peripheral blood mononuclear cells. The receptors originated from a man in his sixties with T-cell large granular lymphocyte leukemia. Some clones in this sample may be carry-over from other donors' samples.

The V gene is TRBV7-2, the J gene TRBJ1-2; 8 positions agree with TRBD1. J gave up 8 bases and V 6 bases, and 8 bases lay outside the gene matches. This CDR3 contains 13 residues. Per germline, CDR1 SGHTA and CDR2 FQGNSA. The CDR3 nucleotides are TGTGCCAGCAGTCCGGACAGGGTTGGGGGCTACACCTTC. It specifies CASSPDRVGGYTF.

The chain couples TRBV7-9 to TRBJ2-1, with 7 bases that match TRBD2. From germline, CDR1 is SEHNR and CDR2 FQNEAQ (reference sequence). This CDR3 is built from 13 residues. Germline trimming cut 7 bases from V and 15 bases from J; bases unmatched to any gene: 15. The CDR3 spells CASTLGGEPPLFF. For the CDR3, the DNA is TGTGCCAGCACCCTGGGAGGGGAGCCCCCTTTGTTCTTC.

The gene calls are TRBV7-9 and TRBJ2-5; 8 bases match TRBD1. CDR3 length: 13 amino acids. Germline CDR1 reads SEHNR; CDR2 reads FQNEAQ (reference sequence). After removal of 5 bases from V and 5 bases from J, the junction contained 4 bases not matched to a gene. CDR3 DNA sequence: TGTGCCAGCAGCCAAACAGGGGGGGAGACCCAGTACTTC. Its translation: CASSQTGGETQYF.

The CDR3 sequence is CASSRGGYTDTQYF. The CDR3 DNA follows: TGCGCCAGTTCTCGGGGCGGATACACAGATACGCAGTATTTT. The chain recombines TRBV5-1 with TRBJ2-3, with D possibly being TRBD1 or TRBD2 (5 bases each). CDR1 and CDR2 from the germline V gene are SGHRS and YFSETQ. With 8 bases removed from V and 2 bases from J, the gap between germline ends came to 15 bases. This CDR3 has 14 amino acids.

V is TRBV7-2 and J is TRBJ2-2, with D maybe TRBD2 (5 bases). V lost 2 bases to trimming and J lost 6 bases, with 7 bases between them. Germline CDR1 reads SGHTA; CDR2 reads FQGNSA. The CDR3 length is 13 residues. CDR3 region: CASSLRLSGELFF. In DNA, the CDR3 is TGTGCCAGCAGCTTACGACTATCCGGGGAGCTGTTTTTT.

This chain joins TRBV15 and TRBJ2-1, with TRBD1 matching 9 bases. Germline CDR1 is LNHNV and CDR2 is YYDKDF (reference sequence). There are 15 residues in the CDR3. The ends lost 1 base at V and 8 bases at J; junction bases unmatched: 6. The CDR3, as DNA: TGTGCCACCAGCAGAGGGGACAGGGCGGAGGATGAGCAGTTCTTC. This gives the protein CATSRGDRAEDEQFF.

A single count supports this clone. Here the CDR3 reads CASSLDPGPIAKNIQYF. CDR3 bases: TGTGCCAGCAGCTTGGACCCGGGACCTATAGCCAAAAACATTCAGTACTTC. The chain combines TRBV5-6 with TRBJ2-4; D could derive from TRBD1 or TRBD2 (5 bases each). The V end was cut by 0 bases, the J end by 0 bases, with 13 bases between. The CDR3 length is 17 residues. Germline V gives CDR1 SGHDT, CDR2 YYEEEE.

This clone was found once. The V gene is TRBV11-3, the J gene TRBJ1-1, with D perhaps matching TRBD1 (6 bases). Per germline, CDR1 SGHNT and CDR2 YENEEA. The CDR3 sequence is 13 residues long. With 5 bases removed from V and 5 bases from J, the gap between germline ends came to 12 bases. The CDR3 DNA follows: TGTGCCAGCAGCCTACAGGGAGGGACTGAAGCTTTCTTT. This encodes CASSLQGGTEAFF. The full variable domain, its missing parts supplied by reference TRBV11-3 and TRBJ1-1, is EAGVVQSPRYKIIEKKQPVAFWCNPISGHNTLYWYLQNLGQGPELLIRYENEEAVDDSQLPKDRFSAERLKGVDSTLKIQPAELGDSAVYLCASSLQGGTEAFFGQGTRLTVV.